Listed here are 3 T cell receptor beta chains from one sample, sequenced in a study of graft-versus-host responses after intestinal transplantation. TCRdb's table, derived via immunoSEQ multiplex PCR, lists solely in-frame clones and lacks some. The sample lists approximately 15,000 clones, roughly 60% occurring once. Both intraepithelial and lamina propria lymphocytes were released by processing graft tissue. The input for sequencing was ileum tissue, taken 524 days after transplant. Every receptor here comes from a human patient who received an intestinal transplant, so some T cells may come from the graft donor.

This clone was observed once. The chain links TRBV5-1 to TRBJ2-1; the D gene is possibly TRBD1 (5 bases). V was cut by 3 bases and J by 3 bases, with 10 bases left in between. Germline V gene sequence: CDR1 SGHRS, CDR2 YFSETQ. The CDR3 totals 14 residues. The CDR3 DNA follows: TGCGCCAGCAGCTGGGGCAGAGTCTACAATGAGCAGTTCTTC. It yields the protein CASSWGRVYNEQFF.

The CDR3 here is CASSYSSPVNTQYF. The CDR3 coding sequence is TGTGCCAGCAGTTACTCGAGTCCGGTCAATACGCAGTATTTT. This rearrangement joins TRBV6-6 to TRBJ2-3, with D unresolved. Trimming cost V 0 bases and J 7 bases, with 11 bases left between them. The CDR3 has 14 amino acids. Per the germline V gene, CDR1 is MNHNY and CDR2 is SVGAGI (reference sequence).

The chain uses TRBV2 and TRBJ1-6; D is ambiguous. Germline V CDR1 and CDR2: SNHLY, FYNNEI. Trimming stripped 6 bases from V and 7 bases from J, with 13 bases between. There are 14 residues in the CDR3. The CDR3 here is CASRQREINSPLHF. In DNA, the CDR3 is TGTGCCAGCAGACAAAGGGAGATCAATTCACCCCTCCACTTT.